The clone carrying this T cell receptor (beta chain) showed up many times. This CDR3 has 13 amino acids. Trimming cost V 0 bases and J 3 bases, with 5 bases left between them. CDR1 is MNHEY and CDR2 is SVGAGI in the germline V gene. The data were obtained in a study of T-cell memory formation after mild COVID-19. TCRdb re-derived calls from the 5' RACE reads in MiXCR, one entry per CDR3 protein. The data hold over 350,000 distinct CDR3 sequences, with less than 25% observed a single time. The material sequenced was PBMCs or a T cell subset sorted from them (not recorded which). The receptor was isolated from an adult woman who had mild COVID-19 (a few samples of this study predate the infection). Cell type and time point are not known. The J gene is TRBJ1-1, the V gene TRBV6-5; D gene uncertain. CDR3: CASSYSVDTEAFF. In DNA, the CDR3 is TGTGCCAGCAGTTACTCGGTGGACACTGAAGCTTTCTTT.